The 6 T cell receptor beta chains given below trace back to one sample, sequenced in a study of human T cells and chemical hapten exposure (dated by TCRdb to the early 2020s). Library method: RACE. Instrument used: NextSeq 500. TCRdb reanalyzed the raw reads on its own, using fastp at Q25 for trimming and MiXCR for clone calling, and kept in-frame beta chains. CDR3 protein duplicates are merged, each entry listing the most common genes and DNA. In all, the sample holds roughly 46,000 distinct CDR3 sequences, and about 4.8% of those were seen once. The top ten hold under 6.5% of the sample. This sample's time point label indicates: healthy volunteer bleed at 2 weeks. Total RNA was extracted from unfractionated whole blood collected in Tempus Blood RNA tubes. Input material: whole blood. The source of these receptors is a human donor in good health. Some clones in this sample may be carry-over from other donors' samples.

A few counts support this clonotype. This chain links TRBV28 with TRBJ1-3, with 9 bases that match TRBD1. The CDR3 totals 16 residues. Trimming cost V 4 bases and J 4 bases; bases outside gene matches: 8. CDR1 and CDR2 (germline): MDHEN, SYDVKM. The CDR3 DNA is TGTGCCAGCAGTTCAACCGGGACAGGGAGGGGAAACACCATATATTTT. Its protein is CASSSTGTGRGNTIYF.

This clonotype was recorded many times. The J gene is TRBJ2-3, the V gene TRBV18; D gene unclear. V dropped 0 bases and J dropped 7 bases, with 8 bases sitting between them. In germline, CDR1 is KGHSH, CDR2 LQKENI. The CDR3 has 13 amino acids. The CDR3 region has the DNA TGTGCCAGCTCACCACCTCACCTTAATACGCAGTATTTT. Translation gives CASSPPHLNTQYF.

In its sample, this clonotype was seen a few times. A junction end diverges from the germline sequence, so it may reflect a read error. The chain employs TRBV7-7 and TRBJ2-3, with unresolved D. This CDR3 is 13 amino acids long. Germline CDR1 reads SSHAT; CDR2 reads FNYEAQ (reference sequence). This CDR3 reads CASSLVGKDTQYF. In DNA form, the CDR3 reads TGTGCTAGCAGCTTAGTAGGGAAAGATACGCAGTATTTT. Full variable domain (missing parts from reference TRBV7-7 and TRBJ2-3): GAGVSQSPRYKVTKRGQDVTLRCDPISSHATLYWYQQALGQGPEFLTYFNYEAQPDKSGLPSDRFSAERPEGSISTLTIQRTEQRDSAMYRCASSLVGKDTQYFGPGTRLTVL.

The chain links TRBV19 to TRBJ1-2; 10 nucleotides agree with TRBD1. V was pared by 4 bases and J by 5 bases, with 7 bases of the junction left unmatched. Germline V gene data show CDR1 as LNHDA and CDR2 as SQIVND (reference sequence). CDR3 size: 15 residues. This CDR3 reads CASSTTGTGEYGYTF. CDR3 nucleotides: TGTGCCAGTAGTACCACCGGGACAGGGGAGTATGGCTACACCTTC.

At least ten counts were recorded for this clonotype. The V and J genes are TRBV19 and TRBJ2-2; D uncertain. CDR3 length: 14 amino acids. The V gene's germline CDR1 is LNHDA and CDR2 SQIVND (reference sequence). Trimming took off 5 bases at V and 1 base at J, with 8 bases between the two ends. The CDR3 sequence is CASSGLGNTGELFF. CDR3 bases: TGTGCCAGTAGTGGCTTGGGGAACACCGGGGAGCTGTTTTTT. Variable domain in full (rest from reference TRBV19 and TRBJ2-2): DGGITQSPKYLFRKEGQNVTLSCEQNLNHDAMYWYRQDPGQGLRLIYYSQIVNDFQKGDIAEGYSVSREKKESFPLTVTSAQKNPTAFYLCASSGLGNTGELFFGEGSRLTVL.

This clonotype was counted ten times or more. The chain links TRBV10-3 to TRBJ2-1; D is perhaps TRBD1 (6 bases). This CDR3 has 13 residues. The V gene lost 3 bases and the J gene lost 6 bases, with 9 bases spanning the gap. Germline values: CDR1 ENHRY, CDR2 SYGVKD. The CDR3 sequence: CAISDLGGNEQFF. The CDR3 nucleotides are TGTGCCATCAGTGACCTAGGGGGCAATGAGCAGTTCTTC.